This TCR beta chain was documented in a study of a mutant IDH1 vaccine in newly diagnosed glioma. Whole-study context: Once 4-6 weeks had passed after radiotherapy alone, vaccination started, or it started with temozolomide cycles. There were roughly 62% males and about 38% females among treated patients, whose mean age was approximately 41 years.

Profiled with immunoSEQ multiplex PCR; TCRdb holds only in-frame clones, not every one. The sample contains about 64,000 clones, 70% to 85% of which appear only once. The time point denotes: week 11, during vaccination. Doses comprised 300 ug of mutant IDH1 20-mer peptide each, plus topical imiquimod. To note about this clone: What it binds is unknown.

This receptor was taken from a woman aged 50 to 65 with glioma. The sample was PBMCs, taken from a glioma patient whose treatment included an IDH1 peptide vaccine.

The CDR3 region has the DNA TGTGCCAGCAGCACTATCCTACAGGGCGGTGAGCAGTTCTTC. As protein: CASSTILQGGEQFF. V gene TRBV7-2 combines with J gene TRBJ2-1, with a weak D call TRBD1 (6 bases). This CDR3 is 14 amino acids long. CDR1 is SGHTA and CDR2 is FQGNSA in the germline V gene. The V gene lost 5 bases and the J gene lost 9 bases, with 17 bases spanning the gap.